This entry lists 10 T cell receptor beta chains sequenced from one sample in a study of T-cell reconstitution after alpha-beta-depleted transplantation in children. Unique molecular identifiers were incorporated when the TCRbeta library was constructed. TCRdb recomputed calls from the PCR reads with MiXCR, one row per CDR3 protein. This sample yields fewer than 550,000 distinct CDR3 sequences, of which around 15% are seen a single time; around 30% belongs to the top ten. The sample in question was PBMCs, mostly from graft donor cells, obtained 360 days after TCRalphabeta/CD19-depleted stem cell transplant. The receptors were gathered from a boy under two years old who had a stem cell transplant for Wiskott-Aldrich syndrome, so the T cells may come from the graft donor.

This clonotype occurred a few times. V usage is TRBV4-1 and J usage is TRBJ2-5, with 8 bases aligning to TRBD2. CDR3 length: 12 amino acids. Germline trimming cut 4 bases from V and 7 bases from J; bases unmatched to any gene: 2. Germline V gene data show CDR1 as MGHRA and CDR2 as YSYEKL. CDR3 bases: TGCGCCAGCAGCCCCGCGGGAGGGACCCAGTACTTC. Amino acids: CASSPAGGTQYF.

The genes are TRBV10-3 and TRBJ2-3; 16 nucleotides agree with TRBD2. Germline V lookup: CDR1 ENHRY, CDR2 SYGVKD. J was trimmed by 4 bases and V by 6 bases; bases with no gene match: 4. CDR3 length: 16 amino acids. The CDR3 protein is CAIRSGLAGGADTQYF. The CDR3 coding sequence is TGTGCCATCAGATCGGGACTAGCGGGGGGGGCAGATACGCAGTATTTT.

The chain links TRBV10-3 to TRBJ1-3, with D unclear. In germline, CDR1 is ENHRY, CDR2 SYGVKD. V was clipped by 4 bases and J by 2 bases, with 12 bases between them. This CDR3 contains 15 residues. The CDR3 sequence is CAISAISGTGNTIYF. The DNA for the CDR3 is TGTGCCATCAGTGCTATCTCCGGGACTGGAAACACCATATATTTT.

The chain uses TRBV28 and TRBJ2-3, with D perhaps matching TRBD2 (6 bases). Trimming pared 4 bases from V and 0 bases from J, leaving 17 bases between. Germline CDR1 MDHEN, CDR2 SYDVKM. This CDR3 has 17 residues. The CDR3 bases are TGTGCCAGCAGTTCAAGACTAGTACTCACTAGCACAGATACGCAGTATTTT. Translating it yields CASSSRLVLTSTDTQYF.

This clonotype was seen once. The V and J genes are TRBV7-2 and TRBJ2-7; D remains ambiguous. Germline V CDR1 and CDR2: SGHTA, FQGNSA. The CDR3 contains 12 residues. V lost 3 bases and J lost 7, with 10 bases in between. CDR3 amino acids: CASSFLAREQYF. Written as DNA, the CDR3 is TGTGCCAGCAGCTTCTTAGCTAGGGAGCAGTACTTC.

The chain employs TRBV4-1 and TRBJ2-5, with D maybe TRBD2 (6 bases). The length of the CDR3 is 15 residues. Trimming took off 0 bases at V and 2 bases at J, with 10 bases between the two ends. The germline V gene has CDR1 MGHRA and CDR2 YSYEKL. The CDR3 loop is CASSQDAREQETQYF. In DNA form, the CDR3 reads TGCGCCAGCAGCCAAGATGCCCGGGAGCAAGAGACCCAGTACTTC.

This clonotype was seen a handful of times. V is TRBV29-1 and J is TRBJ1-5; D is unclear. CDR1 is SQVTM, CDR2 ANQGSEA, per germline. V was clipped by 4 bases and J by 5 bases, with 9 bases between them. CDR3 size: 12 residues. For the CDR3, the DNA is TGCAGCGTTGGTGATGGTGATCAGCCCCAGCATTTT. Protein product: CSVGDGDQPQHF.

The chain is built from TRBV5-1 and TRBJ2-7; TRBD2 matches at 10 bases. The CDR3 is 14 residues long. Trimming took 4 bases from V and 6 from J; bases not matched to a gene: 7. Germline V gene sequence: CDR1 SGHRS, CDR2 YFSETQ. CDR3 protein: CASSPTGLAIEQYF. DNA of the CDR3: TGCGCCAGCAGCCCAACGGGACTAGCGATCGAGCAGTACTTC.

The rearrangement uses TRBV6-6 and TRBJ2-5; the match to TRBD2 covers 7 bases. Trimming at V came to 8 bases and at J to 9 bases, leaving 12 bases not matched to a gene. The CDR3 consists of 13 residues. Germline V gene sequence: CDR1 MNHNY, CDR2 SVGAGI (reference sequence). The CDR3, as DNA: TGTGCCAGCGGGACTAAGGAGCCCCAGGCCCAGTACTTC. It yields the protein CASGTKEPQAQYF.

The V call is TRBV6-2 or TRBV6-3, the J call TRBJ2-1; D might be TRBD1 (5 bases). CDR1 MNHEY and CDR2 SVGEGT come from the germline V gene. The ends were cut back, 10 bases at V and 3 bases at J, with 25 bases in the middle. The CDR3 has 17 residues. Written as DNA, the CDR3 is TGTGCCACCCAACATAGGGGTAAGGGAACCATCTACAATGAGCAGTTCTTC. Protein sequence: CATQHRGKGTIYNEQFF.